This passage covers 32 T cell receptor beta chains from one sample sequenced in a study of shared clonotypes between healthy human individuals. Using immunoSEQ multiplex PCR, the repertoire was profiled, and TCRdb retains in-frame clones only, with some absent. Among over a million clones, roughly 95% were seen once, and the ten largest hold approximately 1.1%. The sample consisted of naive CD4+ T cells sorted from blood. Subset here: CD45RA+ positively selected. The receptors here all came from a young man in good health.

Written as DNA, the CDR3 is TGTGCCATCAGTGCCGCGCCTCCGATAATGGATGGCTACACCTTC. Its protein product is CAISAAPPIMDGYTF. This chain joins TRBV10-3 and TRBJ1-2; D is undetermined. The CDR3 has 15 residues. Germline loops: CDR1 ENHRY, CDR2 SYGVKD. Trimming pared 4 bases from V and 6 bases from J, leaving 18 bases between.

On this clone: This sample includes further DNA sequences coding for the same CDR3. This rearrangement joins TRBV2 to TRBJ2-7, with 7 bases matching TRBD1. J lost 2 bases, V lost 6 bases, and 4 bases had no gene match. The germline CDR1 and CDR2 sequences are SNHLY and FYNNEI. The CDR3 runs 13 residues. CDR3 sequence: CASSGDSAYEQYF. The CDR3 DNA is TGTGCCAGCAGCGGGGACAGCGCCTACGAGCAGTACTTC.

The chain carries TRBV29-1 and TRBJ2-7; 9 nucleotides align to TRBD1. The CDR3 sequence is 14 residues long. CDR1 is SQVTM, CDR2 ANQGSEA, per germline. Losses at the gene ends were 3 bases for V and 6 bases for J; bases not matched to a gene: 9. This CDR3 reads CSVDLGGQGFEQYF. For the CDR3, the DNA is TGCAGCGTTGACCTGGGGGGACAGGGTTTCGAGCAGTACTTC.

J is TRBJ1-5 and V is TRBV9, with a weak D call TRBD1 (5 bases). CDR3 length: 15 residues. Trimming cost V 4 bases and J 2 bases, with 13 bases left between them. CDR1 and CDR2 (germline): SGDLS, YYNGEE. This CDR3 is CASSPLGDGNQPQHF. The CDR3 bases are TGTGCCAGCAGCCCCCTAGGGGACGGCAATCAGCCCCAGCATTTT.

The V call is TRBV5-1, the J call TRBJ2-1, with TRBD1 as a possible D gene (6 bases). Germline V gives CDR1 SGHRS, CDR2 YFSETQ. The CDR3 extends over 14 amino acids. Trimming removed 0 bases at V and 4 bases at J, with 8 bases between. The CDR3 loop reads CASSLEGVYNEQFF. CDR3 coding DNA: TGCGCCAGCAGCTTGGAGGGGGTTTACAATGAGCAGTTCTTC.

This chain's CDR3 is CASMISGGHGYTF. The CDR3 DNA reads TGTGCCAGCATGATATCAGGGGGCCACGGCTACACCTTC. The chain uses TRBV27 and TRBJ1-2; 8 bases fit TRBD1. Germline CDR1 MNHEY, CDR2 SMNVEV (reference sequence). The CDR3 covers 13 residues. The V gene end was trimmed by 7 bases and the J gene end by 8 bases; junction bases not matched to a gene: 9.

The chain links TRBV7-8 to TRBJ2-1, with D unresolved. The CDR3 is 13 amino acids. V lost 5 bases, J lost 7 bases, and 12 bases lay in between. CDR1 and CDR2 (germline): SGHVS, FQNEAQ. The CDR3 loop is CASSSRATNEQFF. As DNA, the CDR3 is TGTGCCAGCAGCAGCCGGGCGACGAATGAGCAGTTCTTC.

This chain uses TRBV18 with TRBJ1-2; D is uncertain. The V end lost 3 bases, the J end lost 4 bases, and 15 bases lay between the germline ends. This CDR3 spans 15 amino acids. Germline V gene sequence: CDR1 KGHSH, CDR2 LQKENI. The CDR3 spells CASSPGPPVVYGYTF. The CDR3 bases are TGTGCCAGCTCACCCGGGCCTCCCGTCGTCTATGGCTACACCTTC.

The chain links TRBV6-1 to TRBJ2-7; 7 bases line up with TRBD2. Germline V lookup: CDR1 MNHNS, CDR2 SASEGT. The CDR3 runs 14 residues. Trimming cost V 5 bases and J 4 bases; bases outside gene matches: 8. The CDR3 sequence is CASSSGAGQYEQYF. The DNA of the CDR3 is TGTGCCAGCAGTTCGGGAGCGGGGCAATACGAGCAGTACTTC.

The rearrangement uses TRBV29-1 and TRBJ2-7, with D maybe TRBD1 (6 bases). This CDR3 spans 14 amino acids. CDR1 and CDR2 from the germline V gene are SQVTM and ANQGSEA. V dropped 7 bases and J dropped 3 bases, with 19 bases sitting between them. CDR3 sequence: CSANRAGEYYEQYF. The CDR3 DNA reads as TGCAGCGCCAACCGGGCAGGGGAATACTACGAGCAGTACTTC.

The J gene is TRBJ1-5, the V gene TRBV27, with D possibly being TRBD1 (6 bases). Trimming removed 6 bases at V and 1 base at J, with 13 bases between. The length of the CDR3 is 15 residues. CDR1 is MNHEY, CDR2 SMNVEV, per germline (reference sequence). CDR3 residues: CASSRRGLSNQPQHF. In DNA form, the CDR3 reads TGTGCCAGCAGCCGTCGGGGGCTGAGCAATCAGCCCCAGCATTTT.

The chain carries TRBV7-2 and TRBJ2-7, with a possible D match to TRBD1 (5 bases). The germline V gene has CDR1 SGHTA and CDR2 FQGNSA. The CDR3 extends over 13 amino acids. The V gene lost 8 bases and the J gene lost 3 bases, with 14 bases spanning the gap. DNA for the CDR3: TGTGCCAGCCTTAGGGGTCCCGGCTACGAGCAGTACTTC. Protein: CASLRGPGYEQYF.

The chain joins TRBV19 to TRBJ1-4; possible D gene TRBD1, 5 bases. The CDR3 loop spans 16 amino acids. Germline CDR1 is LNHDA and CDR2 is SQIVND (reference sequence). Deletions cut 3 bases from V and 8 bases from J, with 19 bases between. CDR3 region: CASSISVGTGGEKLFF. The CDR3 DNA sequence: TGTGCCAGTAGTATTTCGGTCGGGACCGGAGGAGAAAAACTGTTTTTT.

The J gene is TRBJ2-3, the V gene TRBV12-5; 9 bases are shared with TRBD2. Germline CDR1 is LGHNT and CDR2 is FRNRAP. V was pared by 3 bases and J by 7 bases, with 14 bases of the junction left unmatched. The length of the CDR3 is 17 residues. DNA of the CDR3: TGTGCTAGTGGTTTTATTAGCGGGAGCGGCAGATCGCATACGCAGTATTTT. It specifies CASGFISGSGRSHTQYF.

The CDR3 sequence is CASSLILAPSRGYTF. The DNA of the CDR3 is TGTGCCAGCAGTTTAATTTTGGCTCCCAGTAGAGGCTACACCTTC. This rearrangement joins TRBV2 to TRBJ1-2; no firm D call. The CDR3 totals 15 residues. The V end lost 5 bases, the J end lost 8 bases, and 21 bases lay between the germline ends. CDR1 is SNHLY, CDR2 FYNNEI, per germline.

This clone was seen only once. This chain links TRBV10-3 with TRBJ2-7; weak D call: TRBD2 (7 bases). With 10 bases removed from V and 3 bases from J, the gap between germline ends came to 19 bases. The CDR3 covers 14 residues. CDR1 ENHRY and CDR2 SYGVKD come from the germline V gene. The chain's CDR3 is CATTGRGVNYEQYF. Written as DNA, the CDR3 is TGTGCCACCACAGGGAGGGGGGTAAACTACGAGCAGTACTTC.

The CDR3 DNA sequence: TGCGCCAGCAGCCCGGACAGGGGAGGAGAGAACACTGAAGCTTTCTTT. It specifies CASSPDRGGENTEAFF. The rearrangement links TRBV5-1 to TRBJ1-1; TRBD1 matches 9 bases. Trimming removed 4 bases from V and 1 base from J; junction bases left unmatched: 8. The CDR3 length is 16 residues. The V gene's germline CDR1 is SGHRS and CDR2 YFSETQ.

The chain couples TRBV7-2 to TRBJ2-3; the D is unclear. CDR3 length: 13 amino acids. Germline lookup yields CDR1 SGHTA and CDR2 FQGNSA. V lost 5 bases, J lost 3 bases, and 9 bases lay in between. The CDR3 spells CASSIQRTDTQYF. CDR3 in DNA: TGTGCCAGCAGCATTCAGAGGACAGATACGCAGTATTTT.

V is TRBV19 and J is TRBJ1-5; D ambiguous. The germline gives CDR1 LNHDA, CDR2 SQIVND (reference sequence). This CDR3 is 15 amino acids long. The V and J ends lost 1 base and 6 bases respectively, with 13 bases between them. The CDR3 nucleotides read TGTGCCAGTAGTATAGCCGGCCGGTGGGGTCAGCCCCAGCATTTT. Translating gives CASSIAGRWGQPQHF.

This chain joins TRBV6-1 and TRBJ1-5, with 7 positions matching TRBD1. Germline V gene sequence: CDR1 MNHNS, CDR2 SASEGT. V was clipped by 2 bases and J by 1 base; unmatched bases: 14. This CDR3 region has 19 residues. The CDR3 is CASSERRQGLMGSNQPQHF. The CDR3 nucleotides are TGTGCCAGCAGTGAAAGGAGACAGGGACTGATGGGAAGCAATCAGCCCCAGCATTTT.

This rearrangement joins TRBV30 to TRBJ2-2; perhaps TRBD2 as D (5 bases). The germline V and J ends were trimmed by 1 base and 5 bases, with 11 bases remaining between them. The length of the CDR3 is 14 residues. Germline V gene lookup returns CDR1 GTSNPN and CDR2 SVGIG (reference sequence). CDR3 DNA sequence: TGTGCCTGGAGTGGGATCCCGGGGACCGGGGAGCTGTTTTTT. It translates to CAWSGIPGTGELFF. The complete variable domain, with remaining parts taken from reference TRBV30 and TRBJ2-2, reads SQTIHQWPATLVQPVGSPLSLECTVEGTSNPNLYWYRQAAGRGLQLLFYSVGIGQISSEVPQNLSASRPQDRQFILSSKKLLLSDSGFYLCAWSGIPGTGELFFGEGSRLTVL.

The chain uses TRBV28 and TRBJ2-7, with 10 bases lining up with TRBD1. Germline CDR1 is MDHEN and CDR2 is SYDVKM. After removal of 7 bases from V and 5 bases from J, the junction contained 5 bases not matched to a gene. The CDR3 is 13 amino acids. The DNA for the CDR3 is TGTGCCAGCACGAGGACAGGGGGGGACGAGCAGTACTTC. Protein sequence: CASTRTGGDEQYF.

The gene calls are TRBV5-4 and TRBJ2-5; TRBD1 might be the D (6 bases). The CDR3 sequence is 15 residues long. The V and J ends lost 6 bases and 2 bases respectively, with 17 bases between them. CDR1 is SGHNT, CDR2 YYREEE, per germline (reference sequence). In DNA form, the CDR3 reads TGTGCCAGCACCCCGAGGTGGGGGCCTCAAGAGACCCAGTACTTC. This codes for CASTPRWGPQETQYF.

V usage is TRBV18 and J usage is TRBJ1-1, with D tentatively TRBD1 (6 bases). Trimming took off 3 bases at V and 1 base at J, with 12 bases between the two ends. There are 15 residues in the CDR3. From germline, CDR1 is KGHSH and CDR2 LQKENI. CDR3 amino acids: CASSPFADRNTEAFF. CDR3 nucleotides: TGTGCCAGCTCACCGTTCGCGGACAGGAACACTGAAGCTTTCTTT.

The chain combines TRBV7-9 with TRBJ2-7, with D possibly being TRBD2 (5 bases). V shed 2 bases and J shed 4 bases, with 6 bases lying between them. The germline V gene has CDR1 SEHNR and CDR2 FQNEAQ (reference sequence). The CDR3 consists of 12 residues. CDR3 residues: CASSLLAYEQYF. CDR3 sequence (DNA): TGTGCCAGCAGCTTACTAGCTTACGAGCAGTACTTC.

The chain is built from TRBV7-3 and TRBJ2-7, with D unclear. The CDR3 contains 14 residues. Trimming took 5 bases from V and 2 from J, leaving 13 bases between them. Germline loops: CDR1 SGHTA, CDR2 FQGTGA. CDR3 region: CASSPGSGPYEQYF. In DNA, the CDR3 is TGTGCCAGCAGCCCAGGTTCGGGTCCCTACGAGCAGTACTTC.

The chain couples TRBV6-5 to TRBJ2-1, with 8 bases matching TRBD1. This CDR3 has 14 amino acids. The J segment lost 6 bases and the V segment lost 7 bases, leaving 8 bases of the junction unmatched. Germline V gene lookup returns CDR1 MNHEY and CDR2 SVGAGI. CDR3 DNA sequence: TGTGCCAGCACCGGACGACAGGGGCCCAATGAGCAGTTCTTC. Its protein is CASTGRQGPNEQFF.

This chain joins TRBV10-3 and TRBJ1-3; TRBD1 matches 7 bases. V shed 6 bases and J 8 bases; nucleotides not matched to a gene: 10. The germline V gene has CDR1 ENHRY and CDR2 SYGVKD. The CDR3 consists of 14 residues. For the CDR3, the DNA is TGTGCCATCAGCGCCGGGACAGCGTGGGACACCATATATTTT. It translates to CAISAGTAWDTIYF.

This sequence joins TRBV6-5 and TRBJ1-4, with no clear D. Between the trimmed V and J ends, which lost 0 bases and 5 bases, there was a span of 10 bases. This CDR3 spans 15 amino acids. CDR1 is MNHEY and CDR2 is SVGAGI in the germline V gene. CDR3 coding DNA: TGTGCCAGCAGTTACTCGGGGAAAGTCAATGAAAAACTGTTTTTT. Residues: CASSYSGKVNEKLFF.

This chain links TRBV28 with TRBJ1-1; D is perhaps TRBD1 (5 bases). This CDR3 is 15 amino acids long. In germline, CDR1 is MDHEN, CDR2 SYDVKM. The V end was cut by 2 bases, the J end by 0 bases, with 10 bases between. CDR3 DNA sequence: TGTGCCAGCAGTTTAGGGGGGAGCGTGAACACTGAAGCTTTCTTT. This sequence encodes CASSLGGSVNTEAFF.

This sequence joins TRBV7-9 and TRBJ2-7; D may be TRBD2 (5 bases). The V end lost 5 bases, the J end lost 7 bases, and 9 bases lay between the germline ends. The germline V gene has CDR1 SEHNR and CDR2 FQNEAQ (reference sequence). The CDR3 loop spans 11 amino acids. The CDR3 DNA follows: TGTGCCAGCAGCGAGTCGGGGGAGCAGTACTTC. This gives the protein CASSESGEQYF.

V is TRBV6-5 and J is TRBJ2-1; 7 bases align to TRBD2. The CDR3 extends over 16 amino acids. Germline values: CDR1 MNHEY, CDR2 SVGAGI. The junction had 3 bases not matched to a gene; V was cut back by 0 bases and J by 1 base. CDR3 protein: CASSYSLAESYNEQFF. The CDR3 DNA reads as TGTGCCAGCAGTTACTCCCTAGCGGAGTCCTACAATGAGCAGTTCTTC.